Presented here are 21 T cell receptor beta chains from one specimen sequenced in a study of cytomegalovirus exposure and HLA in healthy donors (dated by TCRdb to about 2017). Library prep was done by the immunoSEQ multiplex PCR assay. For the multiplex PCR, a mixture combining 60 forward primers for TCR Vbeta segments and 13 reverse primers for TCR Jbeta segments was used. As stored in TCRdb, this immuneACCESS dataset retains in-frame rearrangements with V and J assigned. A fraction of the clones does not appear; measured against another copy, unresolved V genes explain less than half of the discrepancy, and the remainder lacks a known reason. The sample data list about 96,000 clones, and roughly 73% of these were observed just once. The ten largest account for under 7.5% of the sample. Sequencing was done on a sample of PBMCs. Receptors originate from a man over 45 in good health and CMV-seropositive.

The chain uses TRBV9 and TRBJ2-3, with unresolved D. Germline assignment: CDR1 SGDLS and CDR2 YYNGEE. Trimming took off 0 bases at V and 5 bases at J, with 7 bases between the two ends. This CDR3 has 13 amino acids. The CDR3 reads CASSVDPVDTQYF. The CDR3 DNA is TGTGCCAGCAGCGTAGACCCGGTAGATACGCAGTATTTT.

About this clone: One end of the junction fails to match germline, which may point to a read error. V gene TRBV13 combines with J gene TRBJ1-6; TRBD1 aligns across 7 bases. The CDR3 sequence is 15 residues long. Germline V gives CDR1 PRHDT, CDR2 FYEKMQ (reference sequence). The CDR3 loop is CASSLGQPANSPLNF. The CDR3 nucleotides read TGTGCCAGCAGCTTGGGACAGCCGGCGAATTCACCCCTCAACTTT.

The DNA of the CDR3 is TGCGCCAGCAGCTCTACCGGGACAGGGGAAGAGACCCAGTACTTC. It translates to CASSSTGTGEETQYF. The chain has TRBV5-1 and TRBJ2-5; 10 nucleotides agree with TRBD1. The CDR3 has 15 amino acids. Looked up from germline, CDR1 is SGHRS and CDR2 is YFSETQ. V lost 3 bases to trimming and J lost 3 bases; unmatched junction nucleotides: 5. The entire variable domain, with the rest obtained from reference TRBV5-1 and TRBJ2-5, is as follows: KAGVTQTPRYLIKTRGQQVTLSCSPISGHRSVSWYQQTPGQGLQFLFEYFSETQRNKGNFPGRFSGRQFSNSRSEMNVSTLELGDSALYLCASSSTGTGEETQYFGPGTRLLVL.

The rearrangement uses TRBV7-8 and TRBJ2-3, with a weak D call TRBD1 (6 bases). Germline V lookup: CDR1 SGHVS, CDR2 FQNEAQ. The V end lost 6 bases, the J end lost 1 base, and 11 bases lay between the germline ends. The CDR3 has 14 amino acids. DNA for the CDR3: TGTGCCAGCAGTGAACAGGGTGGCACAGATACGCAGTATTTT. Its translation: CASSEQGGTDTQYF.

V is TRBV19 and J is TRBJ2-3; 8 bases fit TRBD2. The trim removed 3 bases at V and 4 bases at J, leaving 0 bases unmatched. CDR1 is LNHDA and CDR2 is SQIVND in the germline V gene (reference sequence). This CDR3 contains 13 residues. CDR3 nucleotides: TGTGCCAGTAGTATCGGGGGGGCAGATACGCAGTATTTT. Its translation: CASSIGGADTQYF.

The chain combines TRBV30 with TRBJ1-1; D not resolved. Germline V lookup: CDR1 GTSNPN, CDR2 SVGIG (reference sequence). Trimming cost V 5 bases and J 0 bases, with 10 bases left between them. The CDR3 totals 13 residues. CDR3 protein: CAWAGGLNTEAFF. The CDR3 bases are TGTGCCTGGGCCGGAGGACTGAACACTGAAGCTTTCTTT.

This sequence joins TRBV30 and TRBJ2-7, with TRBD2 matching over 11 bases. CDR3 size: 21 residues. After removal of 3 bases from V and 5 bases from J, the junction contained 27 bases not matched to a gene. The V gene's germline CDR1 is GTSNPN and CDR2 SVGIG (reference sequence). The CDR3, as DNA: TGTGCCTGGAGCCCAGGGGCCCAGGTAGCGGGGGGGCGAACTCGGGTCCACGAGCAGTACTTC. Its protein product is CAWSPGAQVAGGRTRVHEQYF.

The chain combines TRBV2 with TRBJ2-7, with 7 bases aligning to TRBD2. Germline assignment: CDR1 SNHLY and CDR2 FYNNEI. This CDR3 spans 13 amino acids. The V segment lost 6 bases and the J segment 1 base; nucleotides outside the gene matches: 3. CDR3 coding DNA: TGTGCCAGCAGCGGACTAGAGTCCTACGAGCAGTACTTC. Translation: CASSGLESYEQYF. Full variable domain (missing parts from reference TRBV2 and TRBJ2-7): EPEVTQTPSHQVTQMGQEVILRCVPISNHLYFYWYRQILGQKVEFLVSFYNNEISEKSEIFDDQFSVERPDGSNFTLKIRSTKLEDSAMYFCASSGLESYEQYFGPGTRLTVT.

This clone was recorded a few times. The CDR3 spells CASSPSRDSGNTIYF. The CDR3 DNA sequence: TGTGCCAGCTCACCAAGCCGGGACTCTGGAAACACCATATATTTT. The rearrangement joins TRBV18 to TRBJ1-3; D gene uncertain. Germline lookup yields CDR1 KGHSH and CDR2 LQKENI. The V gene lost 2 bases and the J gene lost 0 bases, with 8 bases spanning the gap. The CDR3 is 15 residues long.

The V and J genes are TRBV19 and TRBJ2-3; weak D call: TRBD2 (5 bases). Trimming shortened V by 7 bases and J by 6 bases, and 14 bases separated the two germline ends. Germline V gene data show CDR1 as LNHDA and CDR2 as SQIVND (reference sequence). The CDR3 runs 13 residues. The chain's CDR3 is CASKTRAADTQYF. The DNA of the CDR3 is TGTGCCAGTAAAACTAGAGCGGCGGATACGCAGTATTTT.

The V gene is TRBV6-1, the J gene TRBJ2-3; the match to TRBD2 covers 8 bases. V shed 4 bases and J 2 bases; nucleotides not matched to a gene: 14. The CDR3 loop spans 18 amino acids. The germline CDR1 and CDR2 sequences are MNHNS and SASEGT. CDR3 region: CASSGVGAGTRSTDTQYF. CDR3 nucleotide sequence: TGTGCCAGCAGTGGGGTTGGAGCCGGGACTAGATCCACAGATACGCAGTATTTT.

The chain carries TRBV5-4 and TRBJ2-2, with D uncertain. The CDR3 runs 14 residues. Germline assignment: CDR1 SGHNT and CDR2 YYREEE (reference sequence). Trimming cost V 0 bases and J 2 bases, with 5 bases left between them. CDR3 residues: CASSLDRNTGELFF. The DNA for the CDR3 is TGTGCCAGCAGCTTGGACAGAAACACCGGGGAGCTGTTTTTT.

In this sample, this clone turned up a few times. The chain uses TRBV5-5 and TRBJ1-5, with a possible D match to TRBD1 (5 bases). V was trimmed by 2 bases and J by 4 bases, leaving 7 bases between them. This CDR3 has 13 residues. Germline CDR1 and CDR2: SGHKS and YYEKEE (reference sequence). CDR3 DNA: TGTGCCAGCAGCTTTACAGGTAATCAGCCCCAGCATTTT. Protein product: CASSFTGNQPQHF.

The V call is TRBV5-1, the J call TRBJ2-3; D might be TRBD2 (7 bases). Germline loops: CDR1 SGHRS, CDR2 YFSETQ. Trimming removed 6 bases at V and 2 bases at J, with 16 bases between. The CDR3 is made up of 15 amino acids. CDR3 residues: CASIPAGASTDTQYF. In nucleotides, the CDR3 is TGCGCCAGCATTCCGGCGGGGGCCTCCACAGATACGCAGTATTTT.

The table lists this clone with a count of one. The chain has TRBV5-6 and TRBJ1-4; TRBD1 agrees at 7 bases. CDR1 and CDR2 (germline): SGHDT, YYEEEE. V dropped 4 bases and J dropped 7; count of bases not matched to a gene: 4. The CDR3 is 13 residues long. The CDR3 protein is CASSRGRGEKLFF. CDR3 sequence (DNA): TGTGCCAGCAGCAGGGGGCGGGGTGAAAAACTGTTTTTT.

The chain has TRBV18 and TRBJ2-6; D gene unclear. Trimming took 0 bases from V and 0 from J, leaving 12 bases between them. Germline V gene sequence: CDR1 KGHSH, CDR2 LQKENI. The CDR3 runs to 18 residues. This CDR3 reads CASSPPNSKHSGANVLTF. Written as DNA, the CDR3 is TGTGCCAGCTCACCACCGAACAGTAAACACTCTGGGGCCAACGTCCTGACTTTC.

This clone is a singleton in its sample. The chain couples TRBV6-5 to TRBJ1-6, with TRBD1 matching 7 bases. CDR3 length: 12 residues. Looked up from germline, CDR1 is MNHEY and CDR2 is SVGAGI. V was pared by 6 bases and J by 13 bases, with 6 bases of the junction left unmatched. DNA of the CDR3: TGTGCCAGCAGGGGGACAGTGAATCCCCTCCACTTT. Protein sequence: CASRGTVNPLHF.

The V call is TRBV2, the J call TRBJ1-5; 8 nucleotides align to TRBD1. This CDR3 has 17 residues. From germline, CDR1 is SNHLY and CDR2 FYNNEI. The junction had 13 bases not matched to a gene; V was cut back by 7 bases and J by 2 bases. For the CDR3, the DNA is TGTGCCAGCATGGGACAGGTGAGATTGTATGGCAATCAGCCCCAGCATTTT. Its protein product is CASMGQVRLYGNQPQHF.

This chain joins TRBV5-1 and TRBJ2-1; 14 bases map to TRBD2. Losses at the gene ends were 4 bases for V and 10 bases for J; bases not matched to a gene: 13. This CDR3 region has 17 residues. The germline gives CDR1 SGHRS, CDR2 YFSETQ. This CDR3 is CASSLGTSGGFSGEQFF. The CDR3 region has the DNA TGCGCCAGCAGCCTCGGGACTAGCGGGGGTTTCAGCGGCGAGCAGTTCTTC. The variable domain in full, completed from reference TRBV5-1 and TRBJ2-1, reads KAGVTQTPRYLIKTRGQQVTLSCSPISGHRSVSWYQQTPGQGLQFLFEYFSETQRNKGNFPGRFSGRQFSNSRSEMNVSTLELGDSALYLCASSLGTSGGFSGEQFFGPGTRLTVL.

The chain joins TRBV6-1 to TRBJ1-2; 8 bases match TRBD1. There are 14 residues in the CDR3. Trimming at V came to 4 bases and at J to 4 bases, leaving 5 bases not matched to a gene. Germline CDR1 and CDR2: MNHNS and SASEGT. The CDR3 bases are TGTGCCAGCAGTGCCGGACAGGGAGGCTATGGCTACACCTTC. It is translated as CASSAGQGGYGYTF.

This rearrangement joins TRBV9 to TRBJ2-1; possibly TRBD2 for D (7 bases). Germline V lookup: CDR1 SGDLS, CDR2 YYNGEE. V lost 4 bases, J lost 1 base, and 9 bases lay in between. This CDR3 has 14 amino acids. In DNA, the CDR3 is TGTGCCAGCAGCAGGGGGGGATCCTACAATGAGCAGTTCTTC. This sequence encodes CASSRGGSYNEQFF.